One and the same sample provided the 11 T cell receptor beta chains below, sequenced in a study of T cell changes during pregnancy in multiple sclerosis. The assay was immunoSEQ multiplex PCR, and TCRdb's table has in-frame clones only and misses some. In the table there are tens of thousands of clones, around 90% of which are singletons. The input for sequencing was peripheral blood, taken in the first trimester of pregnancy. Receptors were obtained from a female donor with multiple sclerosis, enrolled in a pregnancy study.

This clone has only one observation. CDR3 sequence (DNA): TGCGCCAGCAGGAGTACCGGGACTAGCGGGAGCACAGATACGCAGTATTTT. It encodes CASRSTGTSGSTDTQYF. The V and J genes are TRBV4-1 and TRBJ2-3; 12 bases fit TRBD2. J gave up 0 bases and V 6 bases, and 7 bases lay outside the gene matches. CDR3 length equals 17 residues. From germline, CDR1 is MGHRA and CDR2 YSYEKL.

The chain employs TRBV11-2 and TRBJ2-7; TRBD2 aligns across 8 bases. Germline V lookup: CDR1 SGHAT, CDR2 FQNNGV. There are 15 residues in the CDR3. Trimming cost V 1 base and J 7 bases; bases outside gene matches: 9. CDR3 bases: TGTGCCAGCAGCTTAGCACTAGCGGCCTTTAGGGAGCAGTACTTC. Translated, it gives CASSLALAAFREQYF.

The chain couples TRBV10-2 to TRBJ1-1; D is possibly TRBD1 (6 bases). Germline values: CDR1 WSHSY, CDR2 SAAADI. There are 15 residues in the CDR3. The ends were cut back, 6 bases at V and 1 base at J, with 15 bases in the middle. CDR3 loop: CASRDPGTPNTEAFF. The CDR3 nucleotides read TGCGCCAGCAGGGATCCCGGGACACCGAACACTGAAGCTTTCTTT.

The CDR3 coding sequence is TGTGCCAGCAGCTGGACAGTGGGGACCTACGAGCAGTACTTC. It specifies CASSWTVGTYEQYF. The rearrangement links TRBV5-5 to TRBJ2-7; weak D call: TRBD1 (6 bases). Germline lookup yields CDR1 SGHKS and CDR2 YYEKEE (reference sequence). CDR3 length equals 14 residues. V lost 3 bases and J 2 bases, leaving 12 bases between the germline ends. Complete variable domain (other parts from reference TRBV5-5 and TRBJ2-7): DAGVTQSPTHLIKTRGQQVTLRCSPISGHKSVSWYQQVLGQGPQFIFQYYEKEERGRGNFPDRFSARQFPNYSSELNVNALLLGDSALYLCASSWTVGTYEQYFGPGTRLTVT.

Only one count was recorded for this clone. This chain connects TRBV11-2 to TRBJ1-5, with D possibly matching TRBD1 (6 bases). Germline CDR1 reads SGHAT; CDR2 reads FQNNGV. V was cut by 3 bases and J by 2 bases, with 17 bases left in between. CDR3 length equals 17 residues. The CDR3 region is CASSFRRGIYRNQPQHF. The CDR3 nucleotides are TGTGCCAGCAGCTTCCGCAGGGGCATATATCGCAATCAGCCCCAGCATTTT.

A single count supports this clone. The V gene is TRBV7-9, the J gene TRBJ1-1, with 7 bases that match TRBD1. CDR1 and CDR2 from the germline V gene are SEHNR and FQNEAQ (reference sequence). The V gene end was trimmed by 4 bases and the J gene end by 4 bases; junction bases not matched to a gene: 9. The CDR3 has 15 amino acids. The CDR3 DNA follows: TGTGCCAGCAGCTCCCTCAGGGGGAGTTTCACTGAAGCTTTCTTT. Translated, it gives CASSSLRGSFTEAFF.

J is TRBJ1-2 and V is TRBV27; no firm D call. The germline V gene encodes CDR1 MNHEY and CDR2 SMNVEV (reference sequence). Trimming left V 3 bases short and J 4 bases short, with 9 bases between. The CDR3 covers 13 residues. The CDR3 is CASSFGEGYGYTF. As DNA, the CDR3 is TGTGCCAGCAGTTTCGGAGAGGGCTATGGCTACACCTTC.

The sample holds one count of this clone. The CDR3 nucleotides are TGTGCCACCAGCAGACAAATCGGCAGGGGGCATTACTACAATGAGCAGTTCTTC. It yields the protein CATSRQIGRGHYYNEQFF. This chain connects TRBV15 to TRBJ2-1; 8 positions match TRBD1. The ends lost 2 bases at V and 3 bases at J; junction bases unmatched: 12. Per the germline V gene, CDR1 is LNHNV and CDR2 is YYDKDF (reference sequence). There are 18 residues in the CDR3. Complete variable domain (other parts from reference TRBV15 and TRBJ2-1): DAMVIQNPRYQVTQFGKPVTLSCSQTLNHNVMYWYQQKSSQAPKLLFHYYDKDFNNEADTPDNFQSRRPNTSFCFLDIRSPGLGDTAMYLCATSRQIGRGHYYNEQFFGPGTRLTVL.

The chain recombines TRBV11-2 with TRBJ2-2; TRBD2 matches 12 bases. Per the germline V gene, CDR1 is SGHAT and CDR2 is FQNNGV. The CDR3 is 17 residues long. The junction had 8 bases not matched to a gene; V was cut back by 7 bases and J by 2 bases. The CDR3 is CASKEAGLAGNTGELFF. Written as DNA, the CDR3 is TGTGCCAGCAAGGAGGCTGGACTAGCGGGAAACACCGGGGAGCTGTTTTTT.

V is TRBV14 and J is TRBJ2-6; no firm D call. The V end was cut by 0 bases, the J end by 4 bases, with 10 bases between. Per the germline V gene, CDR1 is SGHDN and CDR2 is FVKESK. This CDR3 contains 16 residues. CDR3 bases: TGTGCCAGCAGCCAAGAAGAGGCTCTAGGGGCCAACGTCCTGACTTTC. It translates to CASSQEEALGANVLTF.

The chain recombines TRBV7-9 with TRBJ2-7; no definite D call. Looked up from germline, CDR1 is SEHNR and CDR2 is FQNEAQ (reference sequence). This CDR3 has 14 residues. V dropped 5 bases and J dropped 1 base, with 12 bases sitting between them. CDR3 residues: CASSPRIQSYEQYF. CDR3 in DNA: TGTGCCAGCAGCCCTCGAATTCAGTCCTACGAGCAGTACTTC. The full variable domain, with the rest looked up from reference TRBV7-9 and TRBJ2-7, is DTGVSQNPRHKITKRGQNVTFRCDPISEHNRLYWYRQTLGQGPEFLTYFQNEAQLEKSRLLSDRFSAERPKGSFSTLEIQRTEQGDSAMYLCASSPRIQSYEQYFGPGTRLTVT.